This TCR beta chain was sequenced for a study of blood T cell repertoires in COVID-19. Study details: Acute and convalescent COVID-19 specimens originated in the United States, Italy and Spain. Nucleic acid was either cDNA or gDNA, and it came from T cells, B-cell-depleted T cells, or PBMCs.

Original analysis: Amplification with reference gene primers provided the estimates of nucleated cell counts. Libraries were prepared by immunoSEQ multiplex PCR; TCRdb keeps only in-frame clonotypes and omits some of them. V, J and clone size derive from that table, while D and trimming were established from the DNA sequence. The sample has about 190,000 clones, roughly 87% seen once. The length of the CDR3 is 16 residues. V gave up 3 bases and J gave up 0 bases; unmatched junction bases: 6. Germline CDR1 and CDR2: SEHNR and FQNEAQ (reference sequence). The chain has TRBV7-9 and TRBJ1-2; 8 bases map to TRBD1. This clonotype originated in a woman in her 40s with acute or convalescent COVID-19. Sequencing used peripheral blood. The CDR3 loop reads CASSFQGADPNYGYTF. Here the CDR3 DNA reads TGTGCCAGCAGCTTCCAGGGGGCCGACCCTAACTATGGCTACACCTTC.